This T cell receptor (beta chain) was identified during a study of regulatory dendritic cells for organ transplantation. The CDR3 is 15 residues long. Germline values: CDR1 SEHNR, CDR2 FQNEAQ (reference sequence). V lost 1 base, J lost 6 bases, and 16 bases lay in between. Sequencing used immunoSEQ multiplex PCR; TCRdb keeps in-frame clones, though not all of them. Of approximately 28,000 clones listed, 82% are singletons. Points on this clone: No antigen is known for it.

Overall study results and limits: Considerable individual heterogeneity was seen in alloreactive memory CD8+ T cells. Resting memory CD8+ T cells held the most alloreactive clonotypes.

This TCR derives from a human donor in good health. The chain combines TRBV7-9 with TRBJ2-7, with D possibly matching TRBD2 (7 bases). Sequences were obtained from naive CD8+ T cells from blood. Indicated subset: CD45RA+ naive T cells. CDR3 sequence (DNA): TGTGCCAGCAGCTTAGGTGCGGGGGCGCGGGGCGAGCAGTACTTC. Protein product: CASSLGAGARGEQYF.